This TCR beta chain was documented in a study of cytomegalovirus exposure and HLA in healthy donors. On the study more broadly: An earlier analysis found 100 million or so unique TCR beta sequences from about 190 million T cells.

Study results and caveats: Immune exposure information comprised only CMV serostatus.

With 60 Vbeta and 13 Jbeta primers, the PCR was carried out. In the original processing: An analysis performed later counted around 80 million unique TCR beta chains (roughly 11 million of them shared). The repertoire was sequenced with immunoSEQ multiplex PCR; TCRdb's copy has only in-frame clones and lacks some. V, J and clone size are those of that table, while D and trimming were read from the DNA. Here the sample spans about 94,000 clones, approximately 78% being singletons. Deletions cut 1 base from V and 5 bases from J, with 18 bases between. The CDR3 is 16 amino acids. The V gene's germline CDR1 is SGHDT and CDR2 YYEEEE. Turning to this clone: Its antigen is still unknown.

Sequencing was done on a sample of PBMCs. The chain employs TRBV5-6 and TRBJ2-5; D perhaps matches TRBD2 (6 bases). This sequence originates from a woman aged 55 to 70 in good health and CMV-seronegative. Written as DNA, the CDR3 is TGTGCCAGCAGCTTGTACTCTAACGGGGGTGGGGAGACCCAGTACTTC. It yields the protein CASSLYSNGGGETQYF.